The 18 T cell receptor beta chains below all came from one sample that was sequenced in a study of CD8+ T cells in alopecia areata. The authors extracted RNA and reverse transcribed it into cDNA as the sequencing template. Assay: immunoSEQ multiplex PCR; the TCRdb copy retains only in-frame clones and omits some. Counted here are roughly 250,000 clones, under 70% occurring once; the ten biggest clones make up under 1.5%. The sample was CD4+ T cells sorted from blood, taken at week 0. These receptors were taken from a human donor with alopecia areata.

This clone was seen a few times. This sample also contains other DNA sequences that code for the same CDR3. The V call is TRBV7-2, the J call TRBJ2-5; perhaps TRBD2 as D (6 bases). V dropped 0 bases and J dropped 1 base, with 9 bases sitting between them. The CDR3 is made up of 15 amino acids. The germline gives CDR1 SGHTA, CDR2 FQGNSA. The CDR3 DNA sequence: TGTGCCAGCAGCTTAGCAGCGGGCCCCCAAGAGACCCAGTACTTC. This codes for CASSLAAGPQETQYF.

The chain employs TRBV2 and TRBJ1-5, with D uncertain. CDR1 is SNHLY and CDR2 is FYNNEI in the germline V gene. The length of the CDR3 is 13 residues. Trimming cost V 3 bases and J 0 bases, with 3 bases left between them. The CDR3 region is CASSEHSNQPQHF. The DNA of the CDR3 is TGTGCCAGCAGTGAGCATAGCAATCAGCCCCAGCATTTT.

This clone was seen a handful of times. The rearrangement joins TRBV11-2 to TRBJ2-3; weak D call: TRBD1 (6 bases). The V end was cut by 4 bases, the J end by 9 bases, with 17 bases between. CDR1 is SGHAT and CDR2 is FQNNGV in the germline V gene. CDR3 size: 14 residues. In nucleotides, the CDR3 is TGTGCCAGCAGCTCTCAAATGGGGGCCAGAACGCAGTATTTT. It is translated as CASSSQMGARTQYF. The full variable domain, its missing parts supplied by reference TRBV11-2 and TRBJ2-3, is EAGVAQSPRYKIIEKRQSVAFWCNPISGHATLYWYQQILGQGPKLLIQFQNNGVVDDSQLPKDRFSAERLKGVDSTLKIQPAKLEDSAVYLCASSSQMGARTQYFGPGTRLTVL.

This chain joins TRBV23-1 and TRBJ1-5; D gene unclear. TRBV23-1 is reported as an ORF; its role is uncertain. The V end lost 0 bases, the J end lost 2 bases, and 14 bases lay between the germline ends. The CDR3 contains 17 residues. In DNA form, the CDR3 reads TGCGCCAGCAGTCAATCGGAGGTCGTTGGGGGCAATCAGCCCCAGCATTTT. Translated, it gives CASSQSEVVGGNQPQHF.

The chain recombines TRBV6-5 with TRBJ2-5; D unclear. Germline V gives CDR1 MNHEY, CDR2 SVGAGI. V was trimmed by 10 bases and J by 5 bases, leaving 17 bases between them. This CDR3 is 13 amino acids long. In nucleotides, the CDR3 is TGTGCCACCAAAAAGCCTGCTCGGGAGACCCAGTACTTC. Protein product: CATKKPARETQYF.

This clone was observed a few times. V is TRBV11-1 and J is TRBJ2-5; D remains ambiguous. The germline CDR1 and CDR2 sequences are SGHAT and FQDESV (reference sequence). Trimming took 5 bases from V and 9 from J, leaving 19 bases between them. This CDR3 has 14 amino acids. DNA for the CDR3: TGTGCCAGCAGCGAGGAAGGTCTAGTTGAGGCCCAGTACTTC. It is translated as CASSEEGLVEAQYF.

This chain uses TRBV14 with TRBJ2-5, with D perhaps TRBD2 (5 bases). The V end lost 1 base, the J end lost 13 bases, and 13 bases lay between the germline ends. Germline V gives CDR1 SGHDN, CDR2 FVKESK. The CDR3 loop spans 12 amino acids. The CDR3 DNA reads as TGTGCCAGCAGCCAAGTGCCGGGGATGCCGTACTTC. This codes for CASSQVPGMPYF.

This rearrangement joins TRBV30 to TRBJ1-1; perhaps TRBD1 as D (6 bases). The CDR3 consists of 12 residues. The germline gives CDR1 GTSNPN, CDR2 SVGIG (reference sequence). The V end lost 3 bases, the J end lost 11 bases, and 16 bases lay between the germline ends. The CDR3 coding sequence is TGTGCCTGGAGCGCTGTGGGGGCGTGGGCTTTCTTT. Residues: CAWSAVGAWAFF.

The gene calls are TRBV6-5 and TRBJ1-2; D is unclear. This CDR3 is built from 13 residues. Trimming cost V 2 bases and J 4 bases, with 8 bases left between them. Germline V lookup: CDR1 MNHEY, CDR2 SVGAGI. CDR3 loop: CASSYQQTYGYTF. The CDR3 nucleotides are TGTGCCAGCAGTTACCAACAGACCTATGGCTACACCTTC.

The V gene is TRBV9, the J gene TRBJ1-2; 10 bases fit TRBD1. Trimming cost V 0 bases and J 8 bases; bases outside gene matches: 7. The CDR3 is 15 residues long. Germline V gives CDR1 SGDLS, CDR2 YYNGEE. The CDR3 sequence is CASSVGPDRGPGYTF. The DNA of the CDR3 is TGTGCCAGCAGCGTAGGACCTGACAGGGGGCCAGGCTACACCTTC.

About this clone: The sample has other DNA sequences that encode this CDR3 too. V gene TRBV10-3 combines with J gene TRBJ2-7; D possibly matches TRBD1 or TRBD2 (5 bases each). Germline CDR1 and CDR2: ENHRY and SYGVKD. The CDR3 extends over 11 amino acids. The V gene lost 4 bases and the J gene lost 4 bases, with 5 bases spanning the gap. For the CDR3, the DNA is TGTGCCATCAGTGGGGGGTACGAGCAGTACTTC. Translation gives CAISGGYEQYF.

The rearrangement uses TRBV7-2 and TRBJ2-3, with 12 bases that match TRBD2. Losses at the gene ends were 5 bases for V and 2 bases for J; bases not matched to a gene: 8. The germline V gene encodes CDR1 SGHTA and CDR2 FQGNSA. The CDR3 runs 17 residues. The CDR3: CASSPVGLAGLTDTQYF. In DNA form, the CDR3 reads TGTGCCAGCAGCCCGGTAGGACTAGCGGGGCTCACAGATACGCAGTATTTT.

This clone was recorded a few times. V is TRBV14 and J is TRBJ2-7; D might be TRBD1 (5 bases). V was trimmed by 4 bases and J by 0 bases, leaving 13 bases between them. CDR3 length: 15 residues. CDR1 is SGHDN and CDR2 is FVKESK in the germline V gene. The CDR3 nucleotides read TGTGCCAGCAGCCGATGGACAAGGAGCTCCTACGAGCAGTACTTC. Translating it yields CASSRWTRSSYEQYF.

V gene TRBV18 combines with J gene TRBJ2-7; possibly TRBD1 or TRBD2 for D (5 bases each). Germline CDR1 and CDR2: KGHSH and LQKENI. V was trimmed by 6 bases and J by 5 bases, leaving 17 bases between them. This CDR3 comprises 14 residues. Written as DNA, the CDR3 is TGTGCCAGCTCGCCTACCGGGACCCACGACGAGCAGTACTTC. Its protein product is CASSPTGTHDEQYF.

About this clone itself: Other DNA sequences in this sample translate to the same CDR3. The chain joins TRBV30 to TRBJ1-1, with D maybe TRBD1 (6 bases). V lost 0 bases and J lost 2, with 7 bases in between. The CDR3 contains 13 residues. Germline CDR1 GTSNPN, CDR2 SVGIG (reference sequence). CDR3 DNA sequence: TGTGCCTGGAGTGTACAGGGAAACACTGAAGCTTTCTTT. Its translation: CAWSVQGNTEAFF. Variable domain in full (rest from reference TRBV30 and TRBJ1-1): SQTIHQWPATLVQPVGSPLSLECTVEGTSNPNLYWYRQAAGRGLQLLFYSVGIGQISSEVPQNLSASRPQDRQFILSSKKLLLSDSGFYLCAWSVQGNTEAFFGQGTRLTVV.

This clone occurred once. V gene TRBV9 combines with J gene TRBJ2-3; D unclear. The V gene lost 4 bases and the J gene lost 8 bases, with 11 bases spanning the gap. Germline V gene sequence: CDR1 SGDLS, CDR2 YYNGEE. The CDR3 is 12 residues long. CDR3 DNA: TGTGCCAGCAGCCGCCCACTGGGTACGCAGTATTTT. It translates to CASSRPLGTQYF.

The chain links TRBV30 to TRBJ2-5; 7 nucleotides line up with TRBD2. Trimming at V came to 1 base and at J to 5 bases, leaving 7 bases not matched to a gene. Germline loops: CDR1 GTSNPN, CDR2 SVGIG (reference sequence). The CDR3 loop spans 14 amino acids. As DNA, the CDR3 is TGTGCCTGGAGTGCGGGAGGAGGCTGGGAGACCCAGTACTTC. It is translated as CAWSAGGGWETQYF.

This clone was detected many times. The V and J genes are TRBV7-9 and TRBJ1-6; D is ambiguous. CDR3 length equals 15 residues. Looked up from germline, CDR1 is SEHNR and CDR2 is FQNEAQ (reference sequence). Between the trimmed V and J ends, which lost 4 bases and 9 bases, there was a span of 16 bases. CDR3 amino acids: CASSSQSAGGSPLHF. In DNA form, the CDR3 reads TGTGCCAGCAGCTCCCAGTCTGCCGGAGGTTCACCCCTCCACTTT. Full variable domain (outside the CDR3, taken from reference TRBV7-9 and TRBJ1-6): DTGVSQNPRHKITKRGQNVTFRCDPISEHNRLYWYRQTLGQGPEFLTYFQNEAQLEKSRLLSDRFSAERPKGSFSTLEIQRTEQGDSAMYLCASSSQSAGGSPLHFGNGTRLTVT.